This T cell receptor (beta chain) was identified during a study of type 1 and type 2 diabetes patients. On the study more broadly: The cohort mixed type 1 diabetes, type 2 diabetes and nondiabetic donors. Sequencing for the whole study yielded 18,976,912 paired-end reads. T cells were magnetically sorted from PBMCs as CD4+ or CD8+ subsets.

V lost 6 bases to trimming and J lost 4 bases, with 8 bases between them. The germline V gene encodes CDR1 SGHTA and CDR2 FQGNSA. This CDR3 spans 12 amino acids. All diabetic donors were classified as either type 1 or type 2 diabetes. A few counts support this clonotype. PCR was run on genomic DNA. A primer set of 30 forward and 13 reverse primers amplified the CDR3. TCRdb used MiXCR to reprocess the multiplex PCR reads, holding one entry per CDR3 protein. This sample yields more than 250,000 distinct CDR3 sequences, of which around 47% are seen a single time; approximately 15% belongs to the top ten. The sequence was obtained from a man aged 18 to 29 with type 2 diabetes. The sequencing sample was made of peripheral blood mononuclear cells (PBMCs). The chain is built from TRBV7-2 and TRBJ2-3; D perhaps matches TRBD1 (6 bases). As DNA, the CDR3 is TGTGCCAGCAGGGGGGCCGCAGATACGCAGTATTTT. This encodes CASRGAADTQYF.